Sequencing of this TCR beta chain was carried out in a study of spatial heterogeneity in lung cancer. Many counts were recorded for this clonotype. V was clipped by 5 bases and J by 3 bases; unmatched bases: 9. This CDR3 is built from 15 residues. Germline CDR1 SGHTA, CDR2 FQGNSA. In TCRdb, the 5' RACE reads were re-called with MiXCR into one record per CDR3 protein. The table includes more than 20,000 distinct CDR3 sequences, about 13% detected once. As for time point: sample taken at primary tumor resection. In each case, whole RNA from tumor, nontumor lung or frozen PBMC was sequenced unsorted. Material: PBMCs, obtained at surgery. The TCR was taken from a female donor with early-stage non-small cell lung cancer. This chain uses TRBV7-2 with TRBJ2-7; 8 nucleotides agree with TRBD2. This CDR3 reads CASSQAPGLGYEQYF. In nucleotides, the CDR3 is TGTGCCAGCAGCCAGGCTCCGGGACTAGGCTACGAGCAGTACTTC.